Below are 6 T cell receptor beta chains sequenced from a single sample in a study of T cell repertoires in urothelial bladder cancer. Repertoires were generated with immunoSEQ multiplex PCR, while TCRdb's copy carries only in-frame clones and drops some. This table holds some 11,000 clones, 68% found once. The sequenced material came from tumor-infiltrating cells from bladder cancer. These receptors came from a human donor with a benign inflammatory bladder lesion.

The V gene is TRBV4-2, the J gene TRBJ2-3, with 7 bases lining up with TRBD1. From germline, CDR1 is LGHNA and CDR2 YNFKEQ. Trimming removed 4 bases from V and 2 bases from J; junction bases left unmatched: 6. This CDR3 is built from 15 residues. In DNA form, the CDR3 reads TGTGCCAGCAGCCTGGGACAGTATTTCACAGATACGCAGTATTTT. This translates into CASSLGQYFTDTQYF.

This chain links TRBV11-2 with TRBJ1-2; D not certain. CDR3 length: 16 amino acids. Per germline, CDR1 SGHAT and CDR2 FQNNGV. V was shortened by 5 bases and J by 4 bases, with 20 bases between the two germline ends. CDR3 loop: CASSPYALKVGYGYTF. CDR3 DNA: TGTGCCAGCAGCCCCTATGCCCTTAAAGTTGGCTATGGCTACACCTTC.

The rearrangement uses TRBV18 and TRBJ2-1, with TRBD1 matching over 11 bases. This CDR3 has 16 amino acids. V dropped 3 bases and J dropped 5; count of bases not matched to a gene: 6. The germline V gene has CDR1 KGHSH and CDR2 LQKENI. CDR3: CASSPQGTGGHNEQFF. The CDR3 DNA reads as TGTGCCAGCTCACCGCAGGGGACAGGGGGTCACAATGAGCAGTTCTTC.

This clone was picked up a small number of times. This chain uses TRBV6-5 with TRBJ2-1; TRBD1 or TRBD2 may be the D gene (5 bases each). The CDR3 is 15 residues long. Germline CDR1 is MNHEY and CDR2 is SVGAGI. V was trimmed by 10 bases and J by 9 bases, leaving 25 bases between them. CDR3 in DNA: TGTGCCACCCGGGGAGCGTGGGGGATCGTCGGTGAGCAGTTCTTC. This gives the protein CATRGAWGIVGEQFF.

The chain has TRBV18 and TRBJ1-1; no definite D call. Trimming removed 2 bases from V and 3 bases from J, with 7 bases in between. The CDR3 totals 13 residues. Per germline, CDR1 KGHSH and CDR2 LQKENI. The CDR3 bases are TGTGCCAGCTCACCATTGGTGGACACTGAAGCTTTCTTT. Its translation: CASSPLVDTEAFF.

The V call is TRBV4-2, the J call TRBJ1-1, with 9 nucleotides matching TRBD1. This CDR3 has 13 residues. The junction had 2 bases not matched to a gene; V was cut back by 8 bases and J by 1 base. Germline V gives CDR1 LGHNA, CDR2 YNFKEQ. The DNA of the CDR3 is TGTGCCAGCCCGGGACAGGGGAACACTGAAGCTTTCTTT. It encodes CASPGQGNTEAFF.